This T cell receptor beta chain originates from a study of blood T cell repertoires in COVID-19. Assay: immunoSEQ multiplex PCR; the TCRdb copy retains only in-frame clones and omits some. The sample yields more than 250,000 clones, around 87% seen once. The receptor comes from a man in his fifties or sixties with active or convalescent COVID-19. Sequenced input: peripheral blood.

The CDR3 nucleotides read TGTGCCAGCAGCATCCAGGGACAGGGGTATGAAAAACTGTTTTTT. Its protein is CASSIQGQGYEKLFF. The chain links TRBV2 to TRBJ1-4; 10 bases are a match to TRBD1. V shed 6 bases and J 6 bases; nucleotides not matched to a gene: 7. The CDR3 extends over 15 amino acids. Germline V gives CDR1 SNHLY, CDR2 FYNNEI.